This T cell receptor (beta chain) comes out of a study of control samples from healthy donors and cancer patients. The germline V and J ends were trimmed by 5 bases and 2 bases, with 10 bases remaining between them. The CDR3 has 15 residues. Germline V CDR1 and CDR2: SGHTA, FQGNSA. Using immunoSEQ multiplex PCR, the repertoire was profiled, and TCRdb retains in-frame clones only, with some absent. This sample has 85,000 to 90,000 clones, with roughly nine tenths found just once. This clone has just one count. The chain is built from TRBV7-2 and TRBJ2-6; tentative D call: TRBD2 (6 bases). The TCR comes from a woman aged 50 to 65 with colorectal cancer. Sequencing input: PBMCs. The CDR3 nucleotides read TGTGCCAGCAGCGCGGGGCTTACTGGGGCCAACGTCCTGACTTTC. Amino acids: CASSAGLTGANVLTF.